The text below deals with one T cell receptor beta chain. This specimen comes from a study of blood T cell repertoires in COVID-19. Per the germline V gene, CDR1 is MNHEY and CDR2 is SMNVEV (reference sequence). The CDR3 runs 15 residues. Trimming took off 6 bases at V and 4 bases at J, with 19 bases between the two ends. Profiling relied on immunoSEQ multiplex PCR, and the TCRdb table lists in-frame clones only, not all of them. Of approximately 190,000 clones listed, roughly 87% are singletons. The material sequenced was peripheral blood. This sequence joins TRBV27 and TRBJ2-7; D possibly corresponds to TRBD1 (6 bases). This clonotype originated in a woman aged 40-49 years with acute or convalescent COVID-19. CDR3: CASSFYGTSGYEQYF. The CDR3 DNA reads TGTGCCAGCAGCTTTTACGGGACATCTGGGTACGAGCAGTACTTC.